This entry is about one TCR beta chain. Its target is not known. This sample is part of a study of monozygotic twins with inflammatory bowel disease. General study results and limits: The study supported no single strong signal or clonotype linked to IBD.

Researchers isolated total RNA from whole blood without sorting T cells. TCRdb reprocessed the 5' RACE reads and reports one entry per CDR3 protein, with no DNA. Its table records approximately 330,000 distinct CDR3 sequences. The germline V gene has CDR1 SGHRS and CDR2 YFSETQ. This CDR3 is built from 14 residues. The clonotype originates from a human donor with ulcerative colitis or Crohn's disease, or a healthy co-twin of an affected twin (not recorded which). The sample comprised blood. The chain employs TRBV5-1 and TRBJ2-1; TCRdb's D gene call, TRBD1, goes unchecked for lack of DNA. The CDR3 loop is CASSPTLRNNEQFF.